This T cell receptor beta chain was recovered during a study of shared clonotypes between healthy human individuals. Per sorted-subset replicate PCR, input was around 200 ng DNA, representing roughly 28,000 T cell genomes. TCRdb's table, derived via immunoSEQ multiplex PCR, lists solely in-frame clones and lacks some. The sample gives 550,000 to 750,000 clones, roughly nine tenths of which show up once; 20% to 25% is in the top ten. The CDR3 is made up of 15 amino acids. Losses at the gene ends were 4 bases for V and 3 bases for J; bases not matched to a gene: 6. The germline gives CDR1 SGHKS, CDR2 YYEKEE (reference sequence). Terminally differentiated effector memory CD45RA+ cells were excluded from the naive CD8 cells, which were CD45RO-negative and positively selected for CCR7.

This sequence was found in a young man in good health. The chain is built from TRBV5-5 and TRBJ2-2, with 7 bases matching TRBD1. Sample: naive CD8+ T cells sorted from blood. CDR3 bases: TGTGCCAGCAGCAAGACAGGGCGGGACACCGGGGAGCTGTTTTTT. Amino acids: CASSKTGRDTGELFF.